The 15 T cell receptor beta chains in this list originate from one sample, sequenced in a study of shared clonotypes between healthy human individuals. TCRdb keeps only in-frame clones here, not all; method: immunoSEQ multiplex PCR. This table holds millions of clones, 85% to 95% found once. The sample taken for sequencing was naive CD4+ T cells sorted from blood. Subset noted: CD45RA+ positively selected. These receptor sequences come from a man between 18 and 29 years old in good health.

The gene calls are TRBV30 and TRBJ2-1; D is ambiguous. In germline, CDR1 is GTSNPN, CDR2 SVGIG (reference sequence). V lost 1 base, J lost 9 bases, and 10 bases lay in between. The CDR3 contains 12 residues. The CDR3 DNA is TGTGCCTGGAGTGCCTCCGCCTCTGAGCAGTTCTTC. Protein product: CAWSASASEQFF.

The chain uses TRBV6-5 and TRBJ2-7; D might be TRBD1 or TRBD2, each matching 5 bases. CDR1 is MNHEY and CDR2 is SVGAGI in the germline V gene. There are 15 residues in the CDR3. V lost 0 bases, J lost 3 bases, and 12 bases lay in between. The CDR3 coding sequence is TGTGCCAGCAGTTACTCGACGGGACCCCTCTACGAGCAGTACTTC. Translation gives CASSYSTGPLYEQYF.

This chain links TRBV4-1 with TRBJ1-4; no reliable D call. This CDR3 region has 13 residues. Germline assignment: CDR1 MGHRA and CDR2 YSYEKL. With 1 base removed from V and 8 bases from J, the gap between germline ends came to 8 bases. CDR3 in amino acids: CASSQVFSEKLFF. The CDR3 DNA is TGCGCCAGCAGCCAAGTTTTTTCGGAAAAACTGTTTTTT.

CDR3 residues: CASSPPGGAWETQYF. The CDR3 coding sequence is TGTGCCAGCAGCCCACCGGGGGGGGCTTGGGAGACCCAGTACTTC. This chain uses TRBV5-4 with TRBJ2-5; 8 positions agree with TRBD2. The V gene end was trimmed by 4 bases and the J gene end by 5 bases; junction bases not matched to a gene: 10. The CDR3 runs to 15 residues. Germline CDR1 SGHNT, CDR2 YYREEE (reference sequence).

The rearrangement links TRBV10-3 to TRBJ2-7, with D unresolved. Germline values: CDR1 ENHRY, CDR2 SYGVKD. The ends were cut back, 0 bases at V and 4 bases at J, with 7 bases in the middle. The CDR3 length is 13 residues. The CDR3 loop is CAISESSFYEQYF. CDR3 DNA sequence: TGTGCCATCAGTGAGTCGAGCTTTTACGAGCAGTACTTC.

This clone came up once. The chain recombines TRBV5-1 with TRBJ1-4; possibly TRBD1 for D (6 bases). V was clipped by 5 bases and J by 0 bases, with 11 bases between them. This CDR3 region has 15 residues. Germline assignment: CDR1 SGHRS and CDR2 YFSETQ. The CDR3 spells CASRGASSTNEKLFF. DNA of the CDR3: TGCGCCAGCAGGGGGGCCAGCTCAACTAATGAAAAACTGTTTTTT.

The chain carries TRBV10-3 and TRBJ2-1, with TRBD1 matching over 12 bases. CDR3 length: 15 amino acids. The junction had 4 bases not matched to a gene; V was cut back by 6 bases and J by 4 bases. The V gene's germline CDR1 is ENHRY and CDR2 SYGVKD. The CDR3 region has the DNA TGTGCCATCAGGGGGACAGGGGGCCTATACAATGAGCAGTTCTTC. Protein sequence: CAIRGTGGLYNEQFF.

The chain is built from TRBV6-5 and TRBJ2-3; D is unclear. Germline V gene sequence: CDR1 MNHEY, CDR2 SVGAGI. V shed 6 bases and J shed 4 bases, with 14 bases lying between them. The CDR3 spans 14 residues. The CDR3, as DNA: TGTGCCAGCAGCTCAACTACCATCCCAGATACGCAGTATTTT. Translation: CASSSTTIPDTQYF.

This clone occurred a few times. This specimen includes other DNA sequences encoding the same CDR3. The chain combines TRBV18 with TRBJ2-7, with TRBD1 matching 9 bases. Germline trimming cut 2 bases from V and 3 bases from J; bases unmatched to any gene: 2. The germline V gene encodes CDR1 KGHSH and CDR2 LQKENI. CDR3 size: 14 residues. The CDR3 DNA reads TGTGCCAGCTCACCATCGGGACAGGGCTACGAGCAGTACTTC. This gives the protein CASSPSGQGYEQYF. The variable domain in full, with the rest retrieved from reference TRBV18 and TRBJ2-7, is NAGVMQNPRHLVRRRGQEARLRCSPMKGHSHVYWYRQLPEEGLKFMVYLQKENIIDESGMPKERFSAEFPKEGPSILRIQQVVRGDSAAYFCASSPSGQGYEQYFGPGTRLTVT.

The chain links TRBV15 to TRBJ2-1; D is unresolved. The CDR3 loop spans 18 amino acids. V lost 0 bases to trimming and J lost 0 bases, with 15 bases between them. Germline loops: CDR1 LNHNV, CDR2 YYDKDF (reference sequence). In nucleotides, the CDR3 is TGTGCCACCAGCAGAGATCTGGGCAGCATTTACTCCTACAATGAGCAGTTCTTC. Amino acid sequence: CATSRDLGSIYSYNEQFF. Filled out from reference TRBV15 and TRBJ2-1, the complete variable domain reads DAMVIQNPRYQVTQFGKPVTLSCSQTLNHNVMYWYQQKSSQAPKLLFHYYDKDFNNEADTPDNFQSRRPNTSFCFLDIRSPGLGDTAMYLCATSRDLGSIYSYNEQFFGPGTRLTVL.

Regarding this clone: Within the sample, other DNA sequences also encode this same CDR3. The CDR3 region is CASSVTEVWGWENTIYF. CDR3 coding DNA: TGTGCCAGCAGCGTTACCGAAGTTTGGGGGTGGGAGAACACCATATATTTT. This chain links TRBV9 with TRBJ1-3, with a tentative D call TRBD1 (5 bases). The CDR3 sequence is 17 residues long. Germline assignment: CDR1 SGDLS and CDR2 YYNGEE. V shed 2 bases and J shed 7 bases, with 22 bases lying between them.

The CDR3 loop is CASREGYNAGDTQYF. In nucleotides, the CDR3 is TGCGCCAGCAGGGAGGGATATAATGCGGGCGATACGCAGTATTTT. The chain links TRBV10-2 to TRBJ2-3; perhaps TRBD2 as D (6 bases). The CDR3 extends over 15 amino acids. V was cut by 6 bases and J by 6 bases, with 19 bases left in between. CDR1 and CDR2 from the germline V gene are WSHSY and SAAADI.

Points on this clone: In the same sample, other DNA sequences code for this CDR3. This sequence joins TRBV4-1 and TRBJ2-5, with D unresolved. This CDR3 contains 13 residues. Germline CDR1 and CDR2: MGHRA and YSYEKL. Between the trimmed V and J ends, which lost 4 bases and 1 base, there was a span of 7 bases. The CDR3 here is CASSLAVQETQYF. Here the CDR3 DNA reads TGCGCCAGCAGCCTTGCAGTCCAAGAGACCCAGTACTTC.

The V call is TRBV25-1, the J call TRBJ1-1; D gene uncertain. CDR1 and CDR2 (germline): MGHDK, SYGVNS. Between the trimmed V and J ends, which lost 5 bases and 7 bases, there was a span of 17 bases. CDR3 length: 14 amino acids. The chain's CDR3 is CASSRPGTTVEAFF. The DNA for the CDR3 is TGTGCCAGCAGTCGCCCGGGTACCACTGTTGAAGCTTTCTTT.

The gene calls are TRBV6-5 and TRBJ1-3; 7 nucleotides align to TRBD1. J lost 0 bases, V lost 10 bases, and 9 bases had no gene match. The CDR3 loop spans 15 amino acids. Germline assignment: CDR1 MNHEY and CDR2 SVGAGI. The CDR3 nucleotides are TGTGCCACCGATGGACAGGTCAACTCTGGAAACACCATATATTTT. Translation gives CATDGQVNSGNTIYF.